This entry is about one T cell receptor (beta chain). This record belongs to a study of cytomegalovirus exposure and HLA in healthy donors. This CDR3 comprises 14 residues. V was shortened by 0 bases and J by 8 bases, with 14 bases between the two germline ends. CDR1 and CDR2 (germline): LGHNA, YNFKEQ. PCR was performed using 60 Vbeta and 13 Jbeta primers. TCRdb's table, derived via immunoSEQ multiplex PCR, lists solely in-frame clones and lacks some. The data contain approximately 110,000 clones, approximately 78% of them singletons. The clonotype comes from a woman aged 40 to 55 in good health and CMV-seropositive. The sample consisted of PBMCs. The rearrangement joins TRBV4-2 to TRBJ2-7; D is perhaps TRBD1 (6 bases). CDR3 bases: TGTGCCAGCAGCCAAGATTTCGGCCAGGGGAAGCAGTACTTC. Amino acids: CASSQDFGQGKQYF.